The 27 T cell receptor beta chains reported below all come from one sample, sequenced in a study of shared clonotypes between healthy human individuals. Repertoires were generated with immunoSEQ multiplex PCR, while TCRdb's copy carries only in-frame clones and drops some. There are about 2.1 million clones in the sample; around 93% occur only once, and about 1.6% lies in the top ten. CD45RO-negative cells were positively selected for CCR7, leaving out terminally differentiated effector memory CD45RA+ cells. Material: naive CD8+ T cells from PBMCs. The receptors derive from a man aged 18 to 30 in good health. Some clones in this sample may be carry-over from other donors' samples.

The chain recombines TRBV30 with TRBJ2-7; TRBD2 agrees at 10 bases. Germline V gene sequence: CDR1 GTSNPN, CDR2 SVGIG (reference sequence). The CDR3 is 15 amino acids. V was clipped by 4 bases and J by 1 base; unmatched bases: 7. Here the CDR3 reads CAWTVGLAESYEQYF. The DNA for the CDR3 is TGTGCCTGGACTGTAGGACTAGCGGAATCCTACGAGCAGTACTTC.

The chain combines TRBV11-2 with TRBJ2-1; 12 bases align to TRBD2. The CDR3 is made up of 16 amino acids. Germline V gene data show CDR1 as SGHAT and CDR2 as FQNNGV. Germline trimming cut 5 bases from V and 6 bases from J; bases unmatched to any gene: 8. The CDR3 loop is CASSPPTSGRINEQFF. CDR3 nucleotides: TGTGCCAGCAGCCCCCCAACTAGCGGGAGGATCAATGAGCAGTTCTTC.

For this clone: The sample contains more than one DNA sequence encoding this CDR3. The genes are TRBV9 and TRBJ2-1; 7 nucleotides line up with TRBD1. The CDR3 is made up of 15 amino acids. The germline gives CDR1 SGDLS, CDR2 YYNGEE. V was clipped by 0 bases and J by 2 bases; unmatched bases: 2. The CDR3 loop is CASSVGGGPYNEQFF. CDR3 nucleotides: TGTGCCAGCAGCGTAGGAGGGGGCCCCTACAATGAGCAGTTCTTC. The full variable domain, with the rest looked up from reference TRBV9 and TRBJ2-1, is DSGVTQTPKHLITATGQRVTLRCSPRSGDLSVYWYQQSLDQGLQFLIQYYNGEERAKGNILERFSAQQFPDLHSELNLSSLELGDSALYFCASSVGGGPYNEQFFGPGTRLTVL.

The J gene is TRBJ1-1, the V gene TRBV28, with 7 bases fitting TRBD1. The CDR3 is 16 residues long. Germline V gives CDR1 MDHEN, CDR2 SYDVKM. The V segment lost 5 bases and the J segment 2 bases; nucleotides outside the gene matches: 11. This CDR3 is CASSTTDRFDNTEAFF. Written as DNA, the CDR3 is TGTGCCAGCAGTACCACGGACAGGTTTGATAACACTGAAGCTTTCTTT.

The V and J genes are TRBV27 and TRBJ2-5; D remains unclear. V shed 8 bases and J shed 5 bases, with 18 bases lying between them. The CDR3 length is 14 residues. The germline gives CDR1 MNHEY, CDR2 SMNVEV (reference sequence). This CDR3 is CASGPVGSAETQYF. The DNA of the CDR3 is TGTGCCAGCGGACCGGTCGGCAGCGCTGAGACCCAGTACTTC.

The V call is TRBV9, the J call TRBJ2-1, with 10 bases fitting TRBD2. CDR3 length: 18 amino acids. The V gene end was trimmed by 0 bases and the J gene end by 0 bases; junction bases not matched to a gene: 6. The V gene's germline CDR1 is SGDLS and CDR2 YYNGEE. The CDR3, as DNA: TGTGCCAGCAGCGTAGGGGACCTAGCGGGAGTCTCCTACAATGAGCAGTTCTTC. It translates to CASSVGDLAGVSYNEQFF.

V is TRBV7-2 and J is TRBJ1-5; 10 nucleotides line up with TRBD1. V was pared by 5 bases and J by 7 bases, with 11 bases of the junction left unmatched. The germline CDR1 and CDR2 sequences are SGHTA and FQGNSA. The CDR3 sequence is 16 residues long. CDR3: CASSLQGTGVGQPQHF. CDR3 coding DNA: TGTGCCAGCAGCCTGCAGGGGACAGGGGTTGGACAGCCCCAGCATTTT. Supplemented by reference TRBV7-2 and TRBJ1-5, the full variable domain reads GAGVSQSPSNKVTEKGKDVELRCDPISGHTALYWYRQSLGQGLEFLIYFQGNSAPDKSGLPSDRFSAERTGGSVSTLTIQRTQQEDSAVYLCASSLQGTGVGQPQHFGDGTRLSIL.

For this clone: This sample also contains other DNA sequences that code for the same CDR3. V is TRBV19 and J is TRBJ2-7; 11 nucleotides agree with TRBD2. CDR3 size: 13 residues. V shed 3 bases and J 6 bases; nucleotides not matched to a gene: 1. CDR1 and CDR2 from the germline V gene are LNHDA and SQIVND (reference sequence). CDR3 DNA sequence: TGTGCCAGTAGTATTGGGACTAGCGGCGAGCAGTACTTC. Protein sequence: CASSIGTSGEQYF.

The gene calls are TRBV4-1 and TRBJ2-2; D is possibly TRBD1 (5 bases). V was clipped by 1 base and J by 7 bases, with 13 bases between them. Germline CDR1 MGHRA, CDR2 YSYEKL. This CDR3 is built from 15 residues. As DNA, the CDR3 is TGCGCCAGCAGCCAAGCCCCAGGGTCTATCGGGGAGCTGTTTTTT. Its protein is CASSQAPGSIGELFF.

The chain has TRBV7-3 and TRBJ2-1; D unresolved. The CDR3 has 13 amino acids. CDR1 and CDR2 from the germline V gene are SGHTA and FQGTGA. V was shortened by 2 bases and J by 8 bases, with 10 bases between the two germline ends. CDR3 nucleotide sequence: TGTGCCAGCAGCTTAGGGCGGAACGATGAGCAGTTCTTC. Translation gives CASSLGRNDEQFF. Filled out from reference TRBV7-3 and TRBJ2-1, the complete variable domain reads GAGVSQTPSNKVTEKGKYVELRCDPISGHTALYWYRQSLGQGPEFLIYFQGTGAADDSGLPNDRFFAVRPEGSVSTLKIQRTERGDSAVYLCASSLGRNDEQFFGPGTRLTVL.

The rearrangement uses TRBV28 and TRBJ2-3; 10 bases agree with TRBD2. The V segment lost 2 bases and the J segment 6 bases; nucleotides outside the gene matches: 8. Germline CDR1 MDHEN, CDR2 SYDVKM. The CDR3 runs 16 residues. DNA for the CDR3: TGTGCCAGCAGTTTAGCTAGCGGGAGCCTGGGGGATACGCAGTATTTT. Its translation is CASSLASGSLGDTQYF.

The chain uses TRBV10-1 and TRBJ1-1, with 7 bases identical to TRBD1. V trimming: 3 bases; J trimming: 5 bases; junction bases outside the gene matches: 6. Germline V lookup: CDR1 WNHNN, CDR2 SYGVQD (reference sequence). The CDR3 has 14 amino acids. For the CDR3, the DNA is TGCGCCAGCAGTGAAGGACAGGCTGGGACTGAAGCTTTCTTT. As protein: CASSEGQAGTEAFF.

This CDR3 reads CASSGGTSYNEQFF. Written as DNA, the CDR3 is TGTGCCAGCAGTGGGGGGACCTCCTACAATGAGCAGTTCTTC. The rearrangement links TRBV27 to TRBJ2-1, with D perhaps TRBD2 (6 bases). Trimming cost V 5 bases and J 0 bases, with 8 bases left between them. Germline values: CDR1 MNHEY, CDR2 SMNVEV (reference sequence). The CDR3 sequence is 14 residues long.

The V call is TRBV27, the J call TRBJ2-5, with 8 bases that match TRBD2. J gave up 0 bases and V 3 bases, and 6 bases lay outside the gene matches. In germline, CDR1 is MNHEY, CDR2 SMNVEV (reference sequence). The CDR3 is 16 residues long. CDR3 sequence (DNA): TGTGCCAGCAGTTTTGGGGCGGGGGGATACCAAGAGACCCAGTACTTC. This translates into CASSFGAGGYQETQYF.

This chain joins TRBV6-6 and TRBJ2-7; 9 nucleotides line up with TRBD2. The germline CDR1 and CDR2 sequences are MNHNY and SVGAGI (reference sequence). CDR3 length: 13 residues. J lost 4 bases, V lost 7 bases, and 5 bases had no gene match. CDR3 sequence: CASKGGREYEQYF. The CDR3 coding sequence is TGTGCCAGCAAGGGCGGGAGGGAATACGAGCAGTACTTC.

The rearrangement joins TRBV7-9 to TRBJ2-3, with TRBD1 matching over 7 bases. V was pared by 5 bases and J by 3 bases, with 11 bases of the junction left unmatched. Germline V gene sequence: CDR1 SEHNR, CDR2 FQNEAQ (reference sequence). The CDR3 covers 16 residues. The CDR3: CASSPRPGGSTDTQYF. In nucleotides, the CDR3 is TGTGCCAGCAGCCCCCGCCCAGGGGGTTCAACAGATACGCAGTATTTT.

A note on this clone: In the same sample, other DNA sequences code for this CDR3. The J gene is TRBJ2-7, the V gene TRBV30, with 10 bases aligning to TRBD2. The V and J ends lost 4 bases and 4 bases, in that order; junction bases with no gene match: 1. There are 12 residues in the CDR3. Looked up from germline, CDR1 is GTSNPN and CDR2 is SVGIG (reference sequence). In DNA, the CDR3 is TGTGCCTGGACTAGCGGGAGTTACGAGCAGTACTTC. It specifies CAWTSGSYEQYF. Full variable domain (missing parts from reference TRBV30 and TRBJ2-7): SQTIHQWPATLVQPVGSPLSLECTVEGTSNPNLYWYRQAAGRGLQLLFYSVGIGQISSEVPQNLSASRPQDRQFILSSKKLLLSDSGFYLCAWTSGSYEQYFGPGTRLTVT.

As concerns this clone: Other DNA sequences in the same sample also yield this CDR3. V gene TRBV7-6 combines with J gene TRBJ1-1, with D tentatively TRBD1 (5 bases). V gave up 5 bases and J gave up 1 base, with 11 bases separating them. The length of the CDR3 is 14 residues. Looked up from germline, CDR1 is SGHVS and CDR2 is FNYEAQ. This chain's CDR3 is CASSPGWGNTEAFF. CDR3 sequence (DNA): TGTGCCAGCAGCCCAGGGTGGGGGAACACTGAAGCTTTCTTT.

This clone turned up a few times. V gene TRBV2 combines with J gene TRBJ2-7; 7 bases line up with TRBD1. From germline, CDR1 is SNHLY and CDR2 FYNNEI. The CDR3 covers 14 residues. V lost 5 bases, J lost 2 bases, and 6 bases stayed unmatched. The CDR3 sequence is CASSTDRTPYEQYF. The CDR3 DNA reads TGTGCCAGCAGTACGGACAGGACCCCCTACGAGCAGTACTTC.

V is TRBV5-6 and J is TRBJ2-1; D unclear. The V gene lost 4 bases and the J gene lost 8 bases, with 16 bases spanning the gap. CDR1 and CDR2 from the germline V gene are SGHDT and YYEEEE. This CDR3 is built from 14 residues. The CDR3 bases are TGTGCCAGCAGCGGCGGTATAGGAATCGATGAGCAGTTCTTC. Translated: CASSGGIGIDEQFF.

The chain has TRBV2 and TRBJ2-3, with 16 bases that match TRBD2. The CDR3 length is 19 residues. Germline trimming cut 5 bases from V and 1 base from J; bases unmatched to any gene: 9. The germline gives CDR1 SNHLY, CDR2 FYNNEI. The CDR3 bases are TGTGCCAGCAGTACTCCCGGGACTAGCGGGAGGGCCGGCACAGATACGCAGTATTTT. Translation: CASSTPGTSGRAGTDTQYF.

This chain uses TRBV11-3 with TRBJ2-7; 7 nucleotides agree with TRBD2. The CDR3 is 15 residues long. The junction had 7 bases not matched to a gene; V was cut back by 3 bases and J by 2 bases. The germline gives CDR1 SGHNT, CDR2 YENEEA. CDR3 nucleotides: TGTGCCAGCAGCTTGGGAGCGGGACCCACCTACGAGCAGTACTTC. Protein product: CASSLGAGPTYEQYF.

This clone was seen just once. V and J are TRBV19 and TRBJ2-7, with 7 positions matching TRBD2. V shed 6 bases and J 7 bases; nucleotides not matched to a gene: 6. Germline CDR1 is LNHDA and CDR2 is SQIVND (reference sequence). This CDR3 has 12 residues. CDR3 amino acids: CASRGGIGEQYF. CDR3 bases: TGTGCCAGTAGGGGGGGGATTGGTGAGCAGTACTTC.

The chain carries TRBV7-2 and TRBJ2-7; D remains ambiguous. This CDR3 region has 13 residues. The germline CDR1 and CDR2 sequences are SGHTA and FQGNSA. V gave up 4 bases and J gave up 5 bases, with 12 bases separating them. The CDR3 region has the DNA TGTGCCAGCAGCTGGGGTGTGAGGAACGAGCAGTACTTC. It yields the protein CASSWGVRNEQYF.

The chain joins TRBV27 to TRBJ1-2; a possible D gene is TRBD1 (5 bases). V was shortened by 5 bases and J by 6 bases, with 19 bases between the two germline ends. The CDR3 runs to 15 residues. Germline loops: CDR1 MNHEY, CDR2 SMNVEV (reference sequence). The CDR3: CASSLWGSSSDGYTF. The CDR3 DNA is TGTGCCAGCAGTCTTTGGGGCAGCTCGTCGGATGGCTACACCTTC.

This clone was counted between two and nine times. This chain uses TRBV9 with TRBJ1-1; D is possibly TRBD1 (5 bases). This CDR3 contains 13 residues. Germline values: CDR1 SGDLS, CDR2 YYNGEE. V shed 4 bases and J shed 6 bases, with 13 bases lying between them. The CDR3 reads CASSSSAGAEAFF. CDR3 nucleotides: TGTGCCAGCAGCTCCTCTGCGGGGGCTGAAGCTTTCTTT.

The rearrangement uses TRBV9 and TRBJ2-7, with 8 positions matching TRBD2. J gave up 3 bases and V 0 bases, and 5 bases lay outside the gene matches. Germline CDR1 is SGDLS and CDR2 is YYNGEE. This CDR3 has 15 residues. CDR3 DNA: TGTGCCAGCAGCGTAGGAGCGGGAGAGGGCTACGAGCAGTACTTC. Its translation: CASSVGAGEGYEQYF. The full variable domain, with the rest looked up from reference TRBV9 and TRBJ2-7, is DSGVTQTPKHLITATGQRVTLRCSPRSGDLSVYWYQQSLDQGLQFLIQYYNGEERAKGNILERFSAQQFPDLHSELNLSSLELGDSALYFCASSVGAGEGYEQYFGPGTRLTVT.